The clone carrying this T cell receptor beta chain was detected only once. This specimen comes from a study of blood T cell repertoires in COVID-19. Study background: The cDNA or gDNA used as material had been derived from T cells, B-cell-depleted T cells, or PBMCs.

In the study's own analysis: Reference gene primer amplification yielded estimated nucleated cell counts. Repertoires were generated with immunoSEQ multiplex PCR, while TCRdb's copy carries only in-frame clones and drops some. V and J calls and clone size follow that table, whereas D and trimming were derived from the DNA. The profile shows around 370,000 clones, more than 75% of them singletons. CDR3 length equals 13 residues. V shed 4 bases and J shed 6 bases, with 11 bases lying between them. Germline CDR1 is SNHLY and CDR2 is FYNNEI. Patients at the Seattle site were enrolled during active infection and followed longitudinally.

The chain couples TRBV2 to TRBJ2-3; D might be TRBD2 (6 bases). This clonotype was obtained from a woman aged 45-65 years with COVID-19, enrolled during active disease. The specimen sequenced was peripheral blood. CDR3 in amino acids: CASSAAGRDTQYF. CDR3 coding DNA: TGTGCCAGCAGTGCGGCTGGGAGGGATACGCAGTATTTT.